This T cell receptor (beta chain) appears in the sequencing data of a study of Graves' ophthalmopathy and Graves' hyperthyroidism. Study-level points and caveats: Clonotypes were expanded in thyroid at above 0.001 frequency, and most also appeared in blood. Sensitivity reached 87.88% and specificity roughly 76% for a 13-signature model separating ophthalmopathy from stable hyperthyroidism.

As to this clonotype: Its target is unknown.

The authors amplified TCR beta CDR3 regions, and they did so from RNA transcripts for repertoire sequencing. An opening RT-PCR round employed HTBI primers and preceded a second-round multiplex PCR. Using its own MiXCR run on the multiplex PCR reads, TCRdb lists one record per CDR3 protein. The repertoire has around 1.1 million distinct CDR3 sequences, about 36% of them found once; the top ten carry over 8.5%. Additional autoimmune diseases, uncontrolled infections, pregnancy or lactation disqualified patients. Serum thyroxine and TRAb, along with clinical symptoms, thyroid ultrasound and orbital computed tomography, were what diagnosis relied on. Germline V lookup: CDR1 SGHKS, CDR2 YYEKEE (reference sequence). V was shortened by 1 base and J by 3 bases, with 14 bases between the two germline ends. This CDR3 region has 15 residues.

Sequenced input: peripheral blood or thyroid tissue (not recorded which). This clonotype was obtained from an adult man with Graves' hyperthyroidism. The V and J genes are TRBV5-5 and TRBJ2-7; possible D gene TRBD2, 6 bases. CDR3 nucleotides: TGTGCCAGCAGCTTGTCACTAGCAAGTCGCTACGAGCAGTACTTC. This sequence encodes CASSLSLASRYEQYF.